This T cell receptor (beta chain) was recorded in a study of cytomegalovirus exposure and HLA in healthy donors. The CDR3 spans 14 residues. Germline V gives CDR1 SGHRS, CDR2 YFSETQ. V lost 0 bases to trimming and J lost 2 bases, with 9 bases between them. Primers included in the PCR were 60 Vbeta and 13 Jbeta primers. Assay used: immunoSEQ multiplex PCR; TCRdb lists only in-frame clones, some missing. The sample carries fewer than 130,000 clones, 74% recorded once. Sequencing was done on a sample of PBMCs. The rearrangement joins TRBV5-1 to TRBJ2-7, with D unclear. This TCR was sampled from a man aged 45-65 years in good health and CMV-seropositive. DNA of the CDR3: TGCGCCAGCAGCTTGGCCCTGAGAGCCTACGAGCAGTACTTC. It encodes CASSLALRAYEQYF.